The rows below give T cell receptor beta chains drawn from one sample of a study of early T cells in non-severe SARS-CoV-2 infection. One entry per CDR3 protein, called by TCRdb with MiXCR from the 5' RACE reads. The sample consists of 50,000 to 70,000 distinct CDR3 sequences, around 13% of them appearing once. The source material was whole blood. The receptors come from an adult who was a healthcare worker with PCR-confirmed SARS-CoV-2 infection or an uninfected control (not recorded which). Each CDR3 is given with its conserved first and last residue. A D gene is named only where the DNA matches it firmly. The listing skips clone size in some rows; elsewhere it reads once, few, many or a size class.

size	V	D	J	DNA	CDR3
many	TRBV6-5	-	TRBJ1-1	TGTGCCAGCACCCCCCCGGGGGGGAACACTGAAGCTTTCTTT	CASTPPGGNTEAFF
many	TRBV12-3/TRBV12-4	TRBD2	TRBJ2-1	TGTGCCAGCAGTTTAGGGGGGTTCGGCGGGAGTGAGCAGTTCTTC	CASSLGGFGGSEQFF
many	TRBV30	-	TRBJ2-3	TGTGCCTGGAATTCCGGGGATACGCAGTATTTT	CAWNSGDTQYF
-	TRBV20-1	TRBD1	TRBJ2-1	TGCAGTGCTAGAGAGGGCAGGGGGCGCGAGGAGCAGTTCTTC	CSAREGRGREEQFF
few	TRBV7-9	TRBD1	TRBJ1-1	TGTGCCAGCTGGACGGACAGGGCAGTTGTCACTGAAGCTTTCTTT	CASWTDRAVVTEAFF
-	TRBV14	-	TRBJ1-2	TGTGCCAGCAGCTCGGACAGATTCTATGGCTACACCTTC	CASSSDRFYGYTF
many	TRBV20-1	-	TRBJ1-1	TGCAGTGCTAGAGACAAGTTGAACACTGAAGCTTTCTTT	CSARDKLNTEAFF
few	TRBV6-1	TRBD1	TRBJ1-5	TGTGCCAGCACCCCCCGGGGACAGATTAATCAGCCCCAGCATTTT	CASTPRGQINQPQHF
many	TRBV13	TRBD1	TRBJ1-2	TGTGCCAGCAGCTCAGGGGGTCTAAACGGCTACACCTTC	CASSSGGLNGYTF
few	TRBV6-2/TRBV6-3	-	TRBJ1-3	TGTGCCAGCAGCCCCCGGGGCGAAGACTCTGGAAACACCATATATTTT	CASSPRGEDSGNTIYF
many	TRBV6-5	TRBD2	TRBJ2-1	TGTGCCAGCAGTTCCTCTGGCGGGGGGGCGTATGAGCAGTTCTTC	CASSSSGGGAYEQFF
many	TRBV30	TRBD1	TRBJ2-2	TGTGCCTGGAGTGGAGATCCGAGGGCGGACAGGCCCAAAACCGGGGAGCTGTTTTTT	CAWSGDPRADRPKTGELFF
many	TRBV6-2/TRBV6-3	TRBD2	TRBJ2-1	TGTGCCAGTGCGCCCCTAGCGGGGGGAGTATACAATGAGCAGTTCTTC	CASAPLAGGVYNEQFF
many	TRBV7-8	-	TRBJ1-5	TGTGCCAGCAGCGTTGCGATCTGGGGCAGGGTACTTAACAATCAGCCCCAGCATTTT	CASSVAIWGRVLNNQPQHF
few	TRBV9	TRBD2	TRBJ2-5	TGTGCCAGCACCCCCGGGGGGGGCCCAGAGACCCAGTACTTC	CASTPGGGPETQYF
many	TRBV28	TRBD1	TRBJ1-5	TGTGCCAGCAGTCTAAGGGGACAGGGGATAAGAAATCAGCCCCAGCATTTT	CASSLRGQGIRNQPQHF
few	TRBV20-1	-	TRBJ2-5	TGCAGTGCTAGAGATGGGGCAGGGGAGAGAGAGACCCAGTACTTC	CSARDGAGERETQYF
many	TRBV11-2	-	TRBJ2-3	TGTGCCAGCAGCTTACCCCCCTCGGATACGCAGTATTTT	CASSLPPSDTQYF
-	TRBV7-9	-	TRBJ2-1	TGTGCCAGCAGCGCCCGAACCGGGACACACTACAATGAGCAGTTCTTC	CASSARTGTHYNEQFF
many	TRBV5-1	-	TRBJ2-7	TGCGCCAGCAGCTTGGACCCGGAATACGAGCAGTACTTC	CASSLDPEYEQYF
many	TRBV21-1	-	TRBJ2-7	TGTGCCAGCAGCCGGGACAGTCTCCCCTACGAGCAGTACTTC	CASSRDSLPYEQYF
few	TRBV12-2	-	TRBJ2-2	TGTGCAAGTCGCCGCCCCCCCTCCGGGACAGGGTTCCTGGCGGGCACCGGGGAGCTGTTTTTT	CASRRPPSGTGFLAGTGELFF
many	TRBV7-2	-	TRBJ2-5	TGTGCCAGCAGCTTTTACGGCGAGACCCAGTACTTC	CASSFYGETQYF
few	TRBV5-6	-	TRBJ2-2	TGTGCCAGCAGCCCGTCGCTTGGCGGGGAGCTGTTTTTT	CASSPSLGGELFF
few	TRBV7-2	TRBD2	TRBJ2-5	TGTGCCAGCAGCTTACTGGGCTTCGGGGCCATGGTGGGACTACAAGAGACCCAGTACTTC	CASSLLGFGAMVGLQETQYF
many	TRBV18	TRBD1	TRBJ1-2	TGTGCCAGCTCACCAAAAACCGGACAGGACTATGGCTACACCTTC	CASSPKTGQDYGYTF
few	TRBV29-1	-	TRBJ2-1	TGCAGCGTTGAAGATCCAGTCCACAATGAGCAGTTCTTC	CSVEDPVHNEQFF
few	TRBV6-5	TRBD1	TRBJ1-1	TGTGCCAGCAGGGGGACAGGGAAAGTCGAAGCTTTCTTT	CASRGTGKVEAFF
-	TRBV6-5	TRBD2	TRBJ2-3	TGTGCCAGCAGCCTGGGACTACCCACAGATACGCAGTATTTT	CASSLGLPTDTQYF
few	TRBV2	-	TRBJ2-3	TGTGCCAGCAGTGAACCGACTTCCTTTGGGACGCAGTATTTT	CASSEPTSFGTQYF
-	TRBV11-2	TRBD2	TRBJ2-1	TGTGCCAGCAGCCCCGGGGGGGCCGGGCTCTATGAGCAGTTCTTC	CASSPGGAGLYEQFF
many	TRBV6-5	TRBD1	TRBJ2-5	TGTGCCAGCACCCTGACAGGGGGAGTTCGAGAGACCCAGTACTTC	CASTLTGGVRETQYF
few	TRBV20-1	-	TRBJ1-5	TGCAGTGCTCAAAGTAGGGGATCGGGGCTCAATCAGCCCCAGCATTTT	CSAQSRGSGLNQPQHF
many	TRBV12-2	-	TRBJ1-2	TGTGCAAGTCGCCACAGGGTACAGGGCAACTCCTATGGCTACACCTTC	CASRHRVQGNSYGYTF
-	TRBV7-7	-	TRBJ2-1	TGTGCTAACAGCCCCGCGGGGGCCCCCAATGAGCAGTTCTTC	CANSPAGAPNEQFF
-	TRBV7-8	-	TRBJ2-6	TGTGCCAGCAGCTTAGCAGGACAGCTTATCTCTGGGGCCAACGTCCTGACTTTC	CASSLAGQLISGANVLTF
many	TRBV9	-	TRBJ1-4	TGTGCCAGCAGCCCCCGGGGAGGGGATAATGAAAAACTGTTTTTT	CASSPRGGDNEKLFF
many	TRBV6-6	-	TRBJ1-1	TGTGCCAGCAGTTCCCGGGGGTTTGACACTGAAGCTTTCTTT	CASSSRGFDTEAFF
-	TRBV6-2/TRBV6-3	-	TRBJ1-2	TGTGCCAGCAGTTACGGACCCAACCTCTATGGCTACACCTTC	CASSYGPNLYGYTF
-	TRBV2	TRBD2	TRBJ2-5	TGTGCCAGCAGTGTCCTAGCGGGCCAGCAGACCCAGTACTTC	CASSVLAGQQTQYF
few	TRBV14	-	TRBJ1-5	TGTGCCAGCAGCCAAGCGGGGGCGACGCAGCCCCAGCATTTT	CASSQAGATQPQHF
many	TRBV5-1	-	TRBJ2-2	TGCGCCAGCAGCGTAATGGTATCAGGGACCGGGGAGCTGTTTTTT	CASSVMVSGTGELFF
few	TRBV5-5	-	TRBJ2-1	TGTGCCAGCAGCTTGGCGTCAGGTGAGCAGTTCTTC	CASSLASGEQFF
-	TRBV11-2	-	TRBJ2-3	TGTGCCAGCAGCACCCCCCGGGCTGTGGAATGGACGCAGTATTTT	CASSTPRAVEWTQYF
few	TRBV11-2	-	TRBJ2-7	TGTGCCAGCAGCTTCGGGACCTCCTACGAGCAGTACTTC	CASSFGTSYEQYF
-	TRBV12-3/TRBV12-4	TRBD2	TRBJ2-1	TGTGCCAGCAGTTTAGAGGGACTAGTTTTAAATGAGCAGTTCTTC	CASSLEGLVLNEQFF
many	TRBV30	-	TRBJ2-6	TGTGCCTGGAAGTTTTGGTCAGCCTCTGGGGCCAACGTCCTGACTTTC	CAWKFWSASGANVLTF
many	TRBV29-1	TRBD2	TRBJ2-2	TGCAGCGGCACTAGCGGGGGGGCCGGCGGGGAGCTGTTTTTT	CSGTSGGAGGELFF
many	TRBV7-9	-	TRBJ2-4	TGTGCCAGCAGCTTACGGGAGGCCAAAAACATTCAGTACTTC	CASSLREAKNIQYF
-	TRBV30	-	TRBJ2-1	TGTGCCAGTAGCGCGGCAGGGGAGCAGTTCTTC	CASSAAGEQFF
few	TRBV12-3/TRBV12-4	TRBD1	TRBJ1-1	TGTGCCAGCAGATACGACAGGGGGAACACTGAAGCTTTCTTT	CASRYDRGNTEAFF